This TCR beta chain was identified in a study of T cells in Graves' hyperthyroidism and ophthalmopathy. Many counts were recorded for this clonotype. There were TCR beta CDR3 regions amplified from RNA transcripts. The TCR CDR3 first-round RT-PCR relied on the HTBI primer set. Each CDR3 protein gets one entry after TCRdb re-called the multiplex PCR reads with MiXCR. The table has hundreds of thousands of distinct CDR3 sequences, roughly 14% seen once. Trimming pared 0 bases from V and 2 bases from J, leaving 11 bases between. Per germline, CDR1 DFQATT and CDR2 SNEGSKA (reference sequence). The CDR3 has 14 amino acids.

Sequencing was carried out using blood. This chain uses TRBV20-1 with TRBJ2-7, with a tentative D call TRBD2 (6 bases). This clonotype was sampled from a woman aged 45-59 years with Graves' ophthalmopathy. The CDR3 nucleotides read TGCAGTGCTAGAGACTTGGCGGGGCCCTACGAGCAGTACTTC. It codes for CSARDLAGPYEQYF.